These T cell receptor beta chains were read from a single sample in a study of shared clonotypes between healthy human individuals. Data came from immunoSEQ multiplex PCR; TCRdb stores just in-frame clones and leaves some out. The repertoire includes around 2.5 million clones, roughly 93% of them detected once, and approximately 0.35% sits in the top ten. The sequenced material came from naive CD4+ T cells from PBMCs. The receptor set was obtained from a man younger than 35 in good health. Some clones in this sample may be carry-over from other donors' samples. Each CDR3 is given without its conserved first and last residue.

V gene: TRBV5-8
J gene: TRBJ2-3
CDR3 protein: ASSLRFGRGQSRDTQY

V gene: TRBV7-2
J gene: TRBJ2-2
CDR3 protein: ASSLVGTGAVGELF

V gene: TRBV27
J gene: TRBJ2-7
CDR3 protein: ASTGTSKNEQY

V gene: TRBV5-1
J gene: TRBJ2-5
CDR3 protein: ASSLDERAETQY

V gene: TRBV28
J gene: TRBJ2-3
CDR3 protein: ASSFGASGMTDTQY

V gene: TRBV2
J gene: TRBJ1-3
CDR3 protein: ASRTGNTIY

V gene: TRBV5-1
J gene: TRBJ1-2
CDR3 protein: ASSLGERDGYT

V gene: TRBV2
J gene: TRBJ1-5
CDR3 protein: ASSEWTGVQPQH

V gene: TRBV4-3
J gene: TRBJ2-1
CDR3 protein: ASSPRILAGEDNEQF

V gene: TRBV19
J gene: TRBJ1-4
CDR3 protein: ASSRGDLGEKLF

V gene: TRBV5-1
J gene: TRBJ1-1
CDR3 protein: ASSLGQGGTEAF

V gene: TRBV4-2
J gene: TRBJ2-7
CDR3 protein: ASSLPTSGPYEQY

V gene: TRBV28
J gene: TRBJ1-2
CDR3 protein: ASSLGSNYGYT

V gene: TRBV5-4
J gene: TRBJ2-6
CDR3 protein: ASRTGTSGSGANVLT

V gene: TRBV5-1
J gene: TRBJ2-5
CDR3 protein: ASSLTGVGETQY

V gene: TRBV9
J gene: TRBJ2-7
CDR3 protein: AQAAGGDEQY

V gene: TRBV6-4
J gene: TRBJ1-2
CDR3 protein: ASSSGTGPYGYT

V gene: TRBV28
J gene: TRBJ1-2
CDR3 protein: ASREQGNYGYT

V gene: TRBV27
J gene: TRBJ2-1
CDR3 protein: AAGGNSYNEQF

V gene: TRBV7-2
J gene: TRBJ2-3
CDR3 protein: ASRMPSGWADTQY